The 6 T cell receptor beta chains below come from one sample, sequenced in a study of blood T cell repertoires in COVID-19. Generated by immunoSEQ multiplex PCR, the TCRdb table keeps only in-frame clones and is missing some. The table includes fewer than 130,000 clones, 69% detected once. The sequenced sample consisted of peripheral blood. These receptors were obtained from an elderly man with acute or convalescent COVID-19.

Remarks on this clone: Other DNA sequences of this sample code for an identical CDR3. The chain is built from TRBV4-3 and TRBJ2-1, with 11 bases identical to TRBD2. CDR1 is LGHNA and CDR2 is YSLEER in the germline V gene. With V trimmed by 1 base and J by 4 bases, 0 bases remained unmatched. This CDR3 comprises 15 residues. This CDR3 reads CASSQGLAGYNEQFF. The CDR3 coding sequence is TGCGCCAGCAGCCAAGGACTAGCGGGGTACAATGAGCAGTTCTTC.

This chain connects TRBV28 to TRBJ1-1; D is ambiguous. Germline values: CDR1 MDHEN, CDR2 SYDVKM. With 3 bases removed from V and 8 bases from J, the gap between germline ends came to 10 bases. The CDR3 has 12 residues. CDR3 region: CASSFTAGEAFF. CDR3 in DNA: TGTGCCAGCAGTTTCACGGCAGGCGAAGCTTTCTTT.

The rearrangement links TRBV13 to TRBJ2-1, with TRBD2 matching over 9 bases. With 5 bases clipped from V and 5 bases from J, the junction kept 7 bases outside the gene matches. The CDR3 totals 15 residues. Germline V gives CDR1 PRHDT, CDR2 FYEKMQ (reference sequence). The CDR3 here is CASSVAGVYDNEQFF. The CDR3 coding sequence is TGTGCCAGCAGCGTAGCGGGAGTTTACGACAATGAGCAGTTCTTC. Full variable domain (missing parts from reference TRBV13 and TRBJ2-1): AAGVIQSPRHLIKEKRETATLKCYPIPRHDTVYWYQQGPGQDPQFLISFYEKMQSDKGSIPDRFSAQQFSDYHSELNMSSLELGDSALYFCASSVAGVYDNEQFFGPGTRLTVL.

The chain employs TRBV3-1 (or the pseudogene TRBV3-2) and TRBJ2-3, with 11 bases fitting TRBD2. J was trimmed by 7 bases and V by 3 bases; bases with no gene match: 12. The CDR3 contains 17 residues. Germline CDR1 LGHDT, CDR2 YNNKEL (reference sequence). This CDR3 reads CASSQTTLAGALYTQYF. The CDR3 nucleotides read TGTGCCAGCAGCCAGACTACACTAGCGGGGGCCCTGTATACGCAGTATTTT.

The V and J genes are TRBV28 and TRBJ1-5; 7 bases match TRBD1. Germline lookup yields CDR1 MDHEN and CDR2 SYDVKM. CDR3 length: 13 amino acids. The V segment lost 9 bases and the J segment 6 bases; nucleotides outside the gene matches: 8. The CDR3 here is CASLQGRSQPQHF. CDR3 nucleotide sequence: TGTGCCAGTCTACAGGGGAGAAGTCAGCCCCAGCATTTT.

CDR3 region: CASSPWAGVTSYEQYF. CDR3 DNA sequence: TGTGCCAGCTCCCCGTGGGCGGGGGTAACCTCCTACGAGCAGTACTTC. This chain links TRBV9 with TRBJ2-7; 7 nucleotides match TRBD2. Germline lookup yields CDR1 SGDLS and CDR2 YYNGEE. V was clipped by 7 bases and J by 0 bases; unmatched bases: 13. This CDR3 is 16 amino acids long.